This TCR beta chain is from a study of OX40 agonist ivuxolimab in advanced cancers. Study information: With a range of 23 to 79, age averaged roughly 60 years, and 65% to 85% were male.

The germline V gene encodes CDR1 ENHRY and CDR2 SYGVKD. J was trimmed by 10 bases and V by 4 bases; bases with no gene match: 12. CDR3 length: 17 residues. The assay was immunoSEQ multiplex PCR, and TCRdb's table has in-frame clones only and misses some. The table lists tens of thousands of clones, around 77% of them singletons, with around a fifth in the top ten. The specimen comprised CD4+ or CD8+ T cells sorted from blood, sampled in a trial of the OX40 agonist ivuxolimab. This TCR derives from an adult with an advanced solid tumor such as melanoma, head and neck, liver or kidney cancer. The V gene is TRBV10-3, the J gene TRBJ2-1; 14 nucleotides line up with TRBD2. DNA of the CDR3: TGTGCCATCAGTGGGGGCCCCGGGACTAGCGGGAGAGGAGAGCAGTTCTTC. It is translated as CAISGGPGTSGRGEQFF.